This T cell receptor beta chain was found in a study of cytomegalovirus exposure and HLA in healthy donors. About this clone: As yet, its antigen is unknown.

The CDR3 totals 13 residues. V dropped 3 bases and J dropped 6 bases, with 12 bases sitting between them. Germline loops: CDR1 SGHAT, CDR2 FQNNGV. PCR involved 60 Vbeta and 13 Jbeta primers. TCRdb's copy holds only in-frame clones and misses some; the assay was immunoSEQ multiplex PCR. There are roughly 98,000 clones in the sample; around 79% occur only once, and over 12% lies in the top ten. Findings and limits, study-wide: Relative to the approximately 680-donor mean, N-insertions were reportedly fewer in an Asian-associated ancestry cluster in a later analysis. Both high specificity and high sensitivity reportedly marked the classifier's diagnosis of cytomegalovirus status.

Each donor was nominally healthy when sampled (though unrecorded immune exposures were likely). Specimen: PBMCs. The chain is built from TRBV11-2 and TRBJ2-7; the D is unclear. The sequence derives from a woman aged 70-85 years in good health and CMV-seropositive. The CDR3 DNA reads as TGTGCCAGCAGCTTTAATCAAGTCGGCGAGCAGTACTTC. This gives the protein CASSFNQVGEQYF.